The count of the clone carrying this T cell receptor (beta chain) is one. The sample is drawn from a study of control samples from healthy donors and cancer patients. The CDR3 extends over 14 amino acids. Germline V gene sequence: CDR1 MDHEN, CDR2 SYDVKM. J was trimmed by 7 bases and V by 6 bases; bases with no gene match: 8. The method was immunoSEQ multiplex PCR; TCRdb's version includes in-frame clones alone and lacks a portion of them. Here the sample spans about 160,000 clones, 80% to 95% being singletons. The chain joins TRBV28 to TRBJ1-5, with TRBD1 matching over 8 bases. Material: blood. This clonotype originated in a woman aged 25 to 39 in good health. This CDR3 reads CASSGGQGRQPQHF. CDR3 nucleotide sequence: TGTGCCAGCAGCGGCGGACAGGGAAGACAGCCCCAGCATTTT.